Following are 30 T cell receptor beta chains from one sample sequenced in a study of blood T cell repertoires in COVID-19. The repertoire was sequenced with immunoSEQ multiplex PCR; TCRdb's copy has only in-frame clones and lacks some. The sample yields fewer than 45,000 clones, around 81% seen once. Sequencing was performed on peripheral blood. These receptors were collected from a human donor in a cohort sampled during active COVID-19.

The genes are TRBV5-1 and TRBJ1-5; 9 bases agree with TRBD1. CDR1 is SGHRS and CDR2 is YFSETQ in the germline V gene. This CDR3 is built from 14 residues. Trimming took 4 bases from V and 8 from J; bases not matched to a gene: 7. The CDR3: CASSAGTGLEPQHF. The CDR3 region has the DNA TGCGCCAGCAGCGCCGGGACAGGGTTGGAGCCCCAGCATTTT.

The chain links TRBV9 to TRBJ2-2, with D perhaps matching TRBD2 (7 bases). Trimming removed 2 bases from V and 6 bases from J, with 11 bases in between. The CDR3 length is 14 residues. CDR1 is SGDLS, CDR2 YYNGEE, per germline. The CDR3 sequence: CASSVGGAAGELFF. Here the CDR3 DNA reads TGTGCCAGCAGCGTGGGGGGGGCTGCCGGGGAGCTGTTTTTT.

The rearrangement links TRBV7-3 to TRBJ2-1, with 8 bases identical to TRBD1. The CDR3 runs to 14 residues. The germline V gene encodes CDR1 SGHTA and CDR2 FQGTGA. Germline trimming cut 3 bases from V and 9 bases from J; bases unmatched to any gene: 7. The CDR3, as DNA: TGTGCCAGCAGCTTCCACCAGGGGGCGGGTGAGCAGTTCTTC. Its protein product is CASSFHQGAGEQFF. The full variable domain, rest sourced from reference TRBV7-3 and TRBJ2-1, is GAGVSQTPSNKVTEKGKYVELRCDPISGHTALYWYRQSLGQGPEFLIYFQGTGAADDSGLPNDRFFAVRPEGSVSTLKIQRTERGDSAVYLCASSFHQGAGEQFFGPGTRLTVL.

The chain couples TRBV18 to TRBJ2-1; 9 bases are shared with TRBD2. CDR1 KGHSH and CDR2 LQKENI come from the germline V gene. The length of the CDR3 is 15 residues. V was clipped by 5 bases and J by 6 bases; unmatched bases: 8. This chain's CDR3 is CASSTKRGAFNEQFF. As DNA, the CDR3 is TGTGCCAGCTCAACGAAGCGGGGGGCTTTCAATGAGCAGTTCTTC.

This chain joins TRBV4-3 and TRBJ2-3, with TRBD2 identical over 10 bases. Looked up from germline, CDR1 is LGHNA and CDR2 is YSLEER. This CDR3 is 17 amino acids long. Losses at the gene ends were 1 base for V and 1 base for J; bases not matched to a gene: 5. CDR3 coding DNA: TGCGCCAGCAGCCAAGGCTACGGGACTAGCGGCACAGATACGCAGTATTTT. Amino acids: CASSQGYGTSGTDTQYF.

This clone was counted a single time. V and J are TRBV2 and TRBJ1-2; 10 bases are shared with TRBD1. This CDR3 has 16 residues. The germline V gene has CDR1 SNHLY and CDR2 FYNNEI. Unmatched junction bases numbered 12, after V lost 8 bases and J lost 3 bases. CDR3 in amino acids: CASGGGQGMSYYGYTF. Here the CDR3 DNA reads TGTGCCAGCGGGGGGGGACAGGGGATGTCCTACTATGGCTACACCTTC. Full variable domain (rest looked up from reference TRBV2 and TRBJ1-2): EPEVTQTPSHQVTQMGQEVILRCVPISNHLYFYWYRQILGQKVEFLVSFYNNEISEKSEIFDDQFSVERPDGSNFTLKIRSTKLEDSAMYFCASGGGQGMSYYGYTFGSGTRLTVV.

This chain uses TRBV7-6 with TRBJ2-7; 14 bases map to TRBD2. The CDR3 spans 15 residues. Trimming cost V 5 bases and J 7 bases; bases outside gene matches: 7. The germline V gene has CDR1 SGHVS and CDR2 FNYEAQ. The CDR3 is CASSVTSGGAVEQYF. Here the CDR3 DNA reads TGTGCCAGCAGCGTGACTAGCGGGGGGGCAGTGGAGCAGTACTTC.

This clone was recorded only once. The chain links TRBV24-1 to TRBJ2-1; TRBD2 matches at 16 bases. Germline V CDR1 and CDR2: KGHDR, SFDVKD. Germline trimming cut 4 bases from V and 6 bases from J; bases unmatched to any gene: 5. This CDR3 spans 17 amino acids. The CDR3 spells CATSDGTSGGASNEQFF. Written as DNA, the CDR3 is TGTGCCACCAGTGACGGGACTAGCGGGGGGGCTTCCAATGAGCAGTTCTTC.

The chain carries TRBV6-5 and TRBJ1-2; 10 bases are shared with TRBD1. V was clipped by 7 bases and J by 7 bases; unmatched bases: 9. Germline assignment: CDR1 MNHEY and CDR2 SVGAGI. There are 14 residues in the CDR3. The CDR3 DNA reads as TGTGCCAGCAATCCCCTGGACAGGGGGATTGGCTACACCTTC. The encoded protein is CASNPLDRGIGYTF.

The CDR3 loop reads CASSGRQTTGELFF. The CDR3 DNA reads as TGTGCCAGCAGCGGGCGACAGACCACCGGGGAGCTGTTTTTT. The chain uses TRBV9 and TRBJ2-2, with D tentatively TRBD1 (5 bases). This CDR3 is built from 14 residues. Trimming removed 3 bases from V and 4 bases from J, with 10 bases in between. From germline, CDR1 is SGDLS and CDR2 YYNGEE. The whole variable domain, remainder taken from reference TRBV9 and TRBJ2-2, is DSGVTQTPKHLITATGQRVTLRCSPRSGDLSVYWYQQSLDQGLQFLIQYYNGEERAKGNILERFSAQQFPDLHSELNLSSLELGDSALYFCASSGRQTTGELFFGEGSRLTVL.

The chain employs TRBV3-1 (or the pseudogene TRBV3-2) and TRBJ1-4, with D possibly TRBD1 on 5 matching bases. The CDR3 runs 12 residues. CDR1 and CDR2 (germline): LGHDT, YNNKEL (reference sequence). Trimming took 4 bases from V and 7 from J, leaving 7 bases between them. The CDR3, as DNA: TGTGCCAGCAGCCTCAGGGTTGAAAAACTGTTTTTT. Translating gives CASSLRVEKLFF.

This clone came up once. The genes are TRBV27 and TRBJ2-7; D remains unclear. The germline V and J ends were trimmed by 5 bases and 1 base, with 12 bases remaining between them. Germline loops: CDR1 MNHEY, CDR2 SMNVEV (reference sequence). The CDR3 has 14 residues. Here the CDR3 reads CASSPVAGSYEQYF. The CDR3 DNA reads TGTGCCAGCAGTCCCGTGGCAGGATCCTACGAGCAGTACTTC.

V and J are TRBV6-5 and TRBJ2-1; 8 bases line up with TRBD1. J gave up 4 bases and V 2 bases, and 4 bases lay outside the gene matches. Germline V gene lookup returns CDR1 MNHEY and CDR2 SVGAGI. The CDR3 spans 15 residues. The CDR3 bases are TGTGCCAGCAGTTACGACAGGGGTGGATACAATGAGCAGTTCTTC. Amino acids: CASSYDRGGYNEQFF.

In its sample, this clone was seen once. This chain joins TRBV24-1 and TRBJ1-2; no definite D call. V was trimmed by 3 bases and J by 7 bases, leaving 8 bases between them. The V gene's germline CDR1 is KGHDR and CDR2 SFDVKD. This CDR3 spans 12 amino acids. The CDR3 DNA reads TGTGCCACCAGTGATGGCGGGATTGGCTACACCTTC. It codes for CATSDGGIGYTF.

The chain recombines TRBV15 with TRBJ2-1; 12 nucleotides line up with TRBD2. V lost 1 base, J lost 10 bases, and 5 bases stayed unmatched. The CDR3 has 15 residues. Germline V gene data show CDR1 as LNHNV and CDR2 as YYDKDF (reference sequence). The CDR3 sequence: CATSRGTSGALEQFF. The CDR3 coding sequence is TGTGCCACCAGCAGAGGGACTAGCGGGGCACTGGAGCAGTTCTTC.

The J gene is TRBJ1-2, the V gene TRBV25-1; 8 nucleotides match TRBD1. With V trimmed by 6 bases and J by 5 bases, 11 bases remained unmatched. There are 15 residues in the CDR3. CDR1 MGHDK and CDR2 SYGVNS come from the germline V gene. The CDR3 DNA sequence: TGTGCCAGCAGCTTTTCCTCAGGGGGCGCATATGGCTACACCTTC. It encodes CASSFSSGGAYGYTF.

V is TRBV30 and J is TRBJ2-5, with D tentatively TRBD2 (7 bases). V shed 8 bases and J shed 4 bases, with 23 bases lying between them. The germline V gene encodes CDR1 GTSNPN and CDR2 SVGIG (reference sequence). This CDR3 spans 15 amino acids. As DNA, the CDR3 is TGTGCCGGGGATGGGGGCGGGGGAGGAGGAGAGACCCAGTACTTC. The encoded protein is CAGDGGGGGGETQYF.

CDR3 residues: CASSYGLRTGELFF. CDR3 nucleotide sequence: TGTGCCAGCAGTTACGGGCTCAGAACCGGGGAGCTGTTTTTT. The V and J genes are TRBV6-5 and TRBJ2-2; D unclear. CDR3 length: 14 residues. CDR1 MNHEY and CDR2 SVGAGI come from the germline V gene. V lost 2 bases to trimming and J lost 5 bases, with 9 bases between them.

The chain links TRBV12-3 or TRBV12-4 to TRBJ1-5; TRBD1 is a possible D gene (5 bases). This CDR3 has 13 amino acids. With 5 bases removed from V and 5 bases from J, the gap between germline ends came to 10 bases. The DNA of the CDR3 is TGTGCCAGCAGTCCCAGGGCCGATCAGCCCCAGCATTTT. Its translation is CASSPRADQPQHF.

The genes are TRBV11-2 and TRBJ2-7; TRBD2 matches at 11 bases. The CDR3 totals 16 residues. CDR1 is SGHAT, CDR2 FQNNGV, per germline. With V trimmed by 2 bases and J by 4 bases, 7 bases remained unmatched. Here the CDR3 reads CASSLRLAGGPYEQYF. The DNA of the CDR3 is TGTGCCAGCAGCTTAAGGCTAGCGGGGGGACCGTACGAGCAGTACTTC.

The rearrangement uses TRBV5-6 and TRBJ2-7, with D possibly TRBD2 on 5 matching bases. CDR1 and CDR2 (germline): SGHDT, YYEEEE. V was shortened by 4 bases and J by 2 bases, with 13 bases between the two germline ends. This CDR3 region has 14 residues. The CDR3 reads CASSDIARPYEQYF. CDR3 DNA sequence: TGTGCCAGCAGCGATATAGCGAGACCCTACGAGCAGTACTTC.

This clone came up a few times. The V call is TRBV4-2, the J call TRBJ2-7; TRBD1 aligns across 9 bases. The CDR3 contains 17 residues. Trimming removed 1 base from V and 2 bases from J; junction bases left unmatched: 9. Germline-derived CDR1 and CDR2 are LGHNA and YNFKEQ. The CDR3 sequence: CASSQGRGGQGPYEQYF. In nucleotides, the CDR3 is TGTGCCAGCAGCCAAGGCCGTGGGGGACAGGGTCCCTACGAGCAGTACTTC.

This chain uses TRBV6-5 with TRBJ1-6; the match to TRBD1 covers 7 bases. This CDR3 comprises 15 residues. The germline V gene has CDR1 MNHEY and CDR2 SVGAGI. The V and J ends lost 5 bases and 7 bases, in that order; junction bases with no gene match: 8. The CDR3 region has the DNA TGTGCCAGCAGTAGAGACAGGGTTAAGAATTCACCCCTCCACTTT. It encodes CASSRDRVKNSPLHF.

The chain is built from TRBV19 and TRBJ1-1, with no clear D. This CDR3 has 15 residues. The germline CDR1 and CDR2 sequences are LNHDA and SQIVND (reference sequence). The V end was cut by 2 bases, the J end by 0 bases, with 10 bases between. The CDR3 reads CASSIPEGMNTEAFF. CDR3 nucleotide sequence: TGTGCCAGTAGTATACCGGAGGGCATGAACACTGAAGCTTTCTTT.

The chain is built from TRBV7-2 and TRBJ1-5; 11 positions agree with TRBD1. V shed 8 bases and J 6 bases; nucleotides not matched to a gene: 9. Germline V gene sequence: CDR1 SGHTA, CDR2 FQGNSA. The CDR3 runs to 15 residues. Here the CDR3 DNA reads TGTGCCAGCGTGAGGACAGGGGGCCAAGGTCAGCCCCAGCATTTT. It encodes CASVRTGGQGQPQHF.

The DNA of the CDR3 is TGTGCCAGCAGCTTAGCGCGTTTCAGGGCGGACACTGAAGCTTTCTTT. Translating gives CASSLARFRADTEAFF. V gene TRBV7-9 combines with J gene TRBJ1-1; TRBD1 is a possible D gene (5 bases). The V end was cut by 0 bases, the J end by 3 bases, with 14 bases between. Germline V gives CDR1 SEHNR, CDR2 FQNEAQ (reference sequence). The CDR3 spans 16 residues. Combining the CDR3 with reference TRBV7-9 and TRBJ1-1 gives the whole variable domain DTGVSQNPRHKITKRGQNVTFRCDPISEHNRLYWYRQTLGQGPEFLTYFQNEAQLEKSRLLSDRFSAERPKGSFSTLEIQRTEQGDSAMYLCASSLARFRADTEAFFGQGTRLTVV.

The chain joins TRBV11-3 to TRBJ1-1; 8 nucleotides match TRBD1. The CDR3 totals 13 residues. The V segment lost 6 bases and the J segment 3 bases; nucleotides outside the gene matches: 3. The germline V gene has CDR1 SGHNT and CDR2 YENEEA. The CDR3 sequence is CASRAGGDTEAFF. The CDR3 DNA is TGTGCCAGCAGGGCAGGGGGCGACACTGAAGCTTTCTTT. The variable domain in full, completed from reference TRBV11-3 and TRBJ1-1, reads EAGVVQSPRYKIIEKKQPVAFWCNPISGHNTLYWYLQNLGQGPELLIRYENEEAVDDSQLPKDRFSAERLKGVDSTLKIQPAELGDSAVYLCASRAGGDTEAFFGQGTRLTVV.

J is TRBJ1-2 and V is TRBV4-2, with a tentative D call TRBD1 (5 bases). Trimming left V 0 bases short and J 8 bases short, with 16 bases between. This CDR3 is built from 15 residues. Germline V gene sequence: CDR1 LGHNA, CDR2 YNFKEQ. The CDR3 DNA follows: TGTGCCAGCAGCCAAGACCAGGGTCTCTCGGACGGCTACACCTTC. Amino acids: CASSQDQGLSDGYTF.

This clone was counted between two and nine times. For the CDR3, the DNA is TGTGCCAGCAGTGTAGTGGGACTTCGGACTGAAGCTTTCTTT. Encoded protein: CASSVVGLRTEAFF. The rearrangement uses TRBV2 and TRBJ1-1; tentative D call: TRBD1 (5 bases). The V gene lost 4 bases and the J gene lost 5 bases, with 14 bases spanning the gap. CDR1 and CDR2 (germline): SNHLY, FYNNEI. The CDR3 loop spans 14 amino acids.

V and J are TRBV2 and TRBJ2-5, with D tentatively TRBD2 (5 bases). CDR3 length equals 13 residues. Germline V CDR1 and CDR2: SNHLY, FYNNEI. The V end was cut by 4 bases, the J end by 3 bases, with 9 bases between. The CDR3 bases are TGTGCCAGCAGTGGAGGGATGGAAGAGACCCAGTACTTC. Amino acids: CASSGGMEETQYF. Full variable domain (remainder filled in from reference TRBV2 and TRBJ2-5): EPEVTQTPSHQVTQMGQEVILRCVPISNHLYFYWYRQILGQKVEFLVSFYNNEISEKSEIFDDQFSVERPDGSNFTLKIRSTKLEDSAMYFCASSGGMEETQYFGPGTRLLVL.